The 24 T cell receptor beta chains reported below all come from one sample, sequenced in a study of cytomegalovirus exposure and HLA in healthy donors. PCR involved 60 Vbeta and 13 Jbeta primers. Measured with immunoSEQ multiplex PCR; TCRdb has only the in-frame clones, and not every one. This table has tens of thousands of clones, roughly 70% appearing once. Sequenced: PBMCs. These receptors were collected from a woman in her forties or fifties in good health and CMV-seropositive.

The rearrangement uses TRBV25-1 and TRBJ1-6; TRBD1 is a possible D gene (6 bases). The CDR3 length is 15 residues. Germline CDR1 reads MGHDK; CDR2 reads SYGVNS. Deletions cut 2 bases from V and 10 bases from J, with 15 bases between. CDR3 loop: CASSETRGWDSPLHF. DNA of the CDR3: TGTGCCAGCAGTGAAACCAGGGGCTGGGACTCACCCCTCCACTTT.

This clone was observed a handful of times. The chain recombines TRBV2 with TRBJ2-3; 7 nucleotides align to TRBD2. V was pared by 6 bases and J by 6 bases, with 12 bases of the junction left unmatched. CDR3 length equals 15 residues. Germline V lookup: CDR1 SNHLY, CDR2 FYNNEI. In nucleotides, the CDR3 is TGTGCCAGCAGGCCAACTAGCGCAACAAGCGATACGCAGTATTTT. It codes for CASRPTSATSDTQYF.

This clone was seen a handful of times. The CDR3 loop is CAWSRPGQGAINSNQPQHF. CDR3 bases: TGTGCCTGGAGCCGACCGGGACAGGGGGCCATTAATAGCAATCAGCCCCAGCATTTT. The chain employs TRBV30 and TRBJ1-5, with 12 bases identical to TRBD1. Germline loops: CDR1 GTSNPN, CDR2 SVGIG (reference sequence). The CDR3 has 19 amino acids. Germline trimming cut 3 bases from V and 0 bases from J; bases unmatched to any gene: 12.

The CDR3 sequence: CASSQGRTSGSEYNEQFF. In DNA, the CDR3 is TGTGCCAGCAGCCAAGGTCGGACTAGCGGGAGTGAATACAATGAGCAGTTCTTC. The genes are TRBV4-2 and TRBJ2-1; 13 positions agree with TRBD2. The ends lost 1 base at V and 4 bases at J; junction bases unmatched: 7. There are 18 residues in the CDR3. Germline loops: CDR1 LGHNA, CDR2 YNFKEQ.

CDR3 amino acids: CASSFPSAGPSYEQYF. The CDR3 nucleotides are TGTGCCAGCAGCTTTCCTTCGGCAGGGCCATCCTACGAGCAGTACTTC. This chain uses TRBV5-4 with TRBJ2-5, with D perhaps matching TRBD1 (5 bases). The end of the DNA is better explained by TRBJ2-7, so the J call may be wrong. The CDR3 spans 16 residues. Germline V gene sequence: CDR1 SGHNT, CDR2 YYREEE (reference sequence).

This clone was observed a few times. The chain carries TRBV10-3 and TRBJ1-3; a possible D gene is TRBD1 (5 bases). The CDR3 has 15 residues. Germline CDR1 is ENHRY and CDR2 is SYGVKD. Between the trimmed V and J ends, which lost 2 bases and 2 bases, there was a span of 10 bases. The CDR3 protein is CAISEGQGTGNTIYF. Here the CDR3 DNA reads TGTGCCATCAGTGAGGGCCAGGGTACTGGAAACACCATATATTTT.

Only a few counts were recorded for this clone. This sequence joins TRBV11-1 and TRBJ2-7; 9 bases fit TRBD2. J gave up 4 bases and V 3 bases, and 1 base lay outside the gene matches. CDR1 is SGHAT, CDR2 FQDESV, per germline (reference sequence). CDR3 length: 13 residues. This chain's CDR3 is CASSFSGRYEQYF. CDR3 bases: TGTGCCAGCAGCTTTAGCGGGAGATACGAGCAGTACTTC.

CDR3 DNA sequence: TGTGCCAGCAGCCTAACCTACAGGAAGAGACTCAATGAGCAGTTCTTC. Residues: CASSLTYRKRLNEQFF. The chain recombines TRBV13 with TRBJ2-1, with D possibly matching TRBD1 (5 bases). The germline V and J ends were trimmed by 5 bases and 6 bases, with 20 bases remaining between them. This CDR3 region has 16 residues. Germline V lookup: CDR1 PRHDT, CDR2 FYEKMQ (reference sequence).

This clone was recorded only once. CDR3 amino acids: CASSDGFYNEQFF. The CDR3 nucleotides read TGTGCCAGCAGTGATGGCTTTTACAATGAGCAGTTCTTC. The chain links TRBV6-4 to TRBJ2-1, with no clear D. This CDR3 comprises 13 residues. Germline CDR1 reads MRHNA; CDR2 reads SNTAGT. Trimming removed 3 bases from V and 4 bases from J, with 7 bases in between.

This clone was counted a single time. The chain combines TRBV9 with TRBJ2-1, with 9 bases that match TRBD2. Trimming cost V 3 bases and J 11 bases; bases outside gene matches: 15. The CDR3 loop spans 16 amino acids. Germline CDR1 reads SGDLS; CDR2 reads YYNGEE. CDR3 amino acids: CASSADAGTSFSQQFF. In DNA, the CDR3 is TGTGCCAGCAGCGCCGACGCCGGGACTAGCTTCTCTCAGCAGTTCTTC.

The chain has TRBV27 and TRBJ2-3; 9 positions agree with TRBD2. Germline V lookup: CDR1 MNHEY, CDR2 SMNVEV (reference sequence). The CDR3 has 15 amino acids. The V gene end was trimmed by 5 bases and the J gene end by 14 bases; junction bases not matched to a gene: 17. The CDR3 bases are TGTGCCAGCAGTACCCATAGCGGGGGCCAACAACTCCCGTATTTT. Translation gives CASSTHSGGQQLPYF.

The chain recombines TRBV21-1 with TRBJ2-7; TRBD2 reflects the table's D call only, with no check against the DNA. TRBV21-1 is recorded as a pseudogene. The CDR3 is made up of 14 amino acids. The CDR3, as DNA: TGTGCCAGCAGCAAAGGAAACGGTACCTACGAGCAGTACTTC. Translating it yields CASSKGNGTYEQYF.

This clone was found a few times. The gene calls are TRBV5-6 and TRBJ2-7, with 7 bases lining up with TRBD2. With 2 bases clipped from V and 2 bases from J, the junction kept 7 bases outside the gene matches. CDR3 length: 15 residues. CDR1 is SGHDT, CDR2 YYEEEE, per germline. CDR3 amino acids: CASSFYGRRTYEQYF. The CDR3 DNA sequence: TGTGCCAGCAGCTTTTACGGGAGGCGAACCTACGAGCAGTACTTC.

The chain recombines TRBV7-2 with TRBJ1-3; the D gene is possibly TRBD1 (5 bases). V shed 3 bases and J shed 0 bases, with 15 bases lying between them. The CDR3 sequence is 17 residues long. The V gene's germline CDR1 is SGHTA and CDR2 FQGNSA. The CDR3 protein is CASSFKAPGPSGNTIYF. The CDR3 nucleotides are TGTGCCAGCAGCTTTAAGGCGCCAGGGCCCTCTGGAAACACCATATATTTT.

This clone was recorded a few times. The chain uses TRBV30 and TRBJ2-7, with D maybe TRBD2 (6 bases). The CDR3 spans 12 residues. Germline lookup yields CDR1 GTSNPN and CDR2 SVGIG (reference sequence). Trimming pared 2 bases from V and 2 bases from J, leaving 7 bases between. CDR3 sequence reads: CAWSSGAYEQYF. The CDR3 bases are TGTGCCTGGAGTTCGGGGGCCTACGAGCAGTACTTC.

In this sample, this clone turned up once. The gene calls are TRBV2 and TRBJ1-2, with TRBD1 identical over 9 bases. This CDR3 is built from 14 residues. Per the germline V gene, CDR1 is SNHLY and CDR2 is FYNNEI. With 4 bases clipped from V and 4 bases from J, the junction kept 4 bases outside the gene matches. CDR3 residues: CASSGQGDFYGYTF. In nucleotides, the CDR3 is TGTGCCAGCAGTGGACAGGGGGACTTCTATGGCTACACCTTC.

The chain recombines TRBV27 with TRBJ2-7, with 10 nucleotides matching TRBD2. The V segment lost 10 bases and the J segment 3 bases; nucleotides outside the gene matches: 27. The CDR3 has 20 residues. CDR1 is MNHEY, CDR2 SMNVEV, per germline (reference sequence). The CDR3 coding sequence is TGTGCCACGACGAAGGACGGGGGGGCTAGCGGGAGCAAACGAAGCTACGAGCAGTACTTC. Amino acids: CATTKDGGASGSKRSYEQYF.

This clone was observed a handful of times. The rearrangement joins TRBV5-1 to TRBJ1-2; TRBD1 might be the D (6 bases). Germline V gives CDR1 SGHRS, CDR2 YFSETQ. This CDR3 comprises 13 residues. Trimming took 7 bases from V and 0 from J, leaving 10 bases between them. The CDR3 is CASGDTTNYGYTF. CDR3 nucleotide sequence: TGCGCCAGCGGGGACACCACTAACTATGGCTACACCTTC. Filled out from reference TRBV5-1 and TRBJ1-2, the complete variable domain reads KAGVTQTPRYLIKTRGQQVTLSCSPISGHRSVSWYQQTPGQGLQFLFEYFSETQRNKGNFPGRFSGRQFSNSRSEMNVSTLELGDSALYLCASGDTTNYGYTFGSGTRLTVV.

This clone was seen more than once but under ten times. The chain employs TRBV4-3 and TRBJ1-3, with no clear D. The length of the CDR3 is 15 residues. CDR1 is LGHNA, CDR2 YSLEER, per germline. Trimming stripped 3 bases from V and 0 bases from J, with 9 bases between. As DNA, the CDR3 is TGCGCCAGCAGCCATGACTTGAGCTCTGGAAACACCATATATTTT. Encoded protein: CASSHDLSSGNTIYF.

The chain employs TRBV7-2 and TRBJ1-2, with 12 bases that match TRBD1. Germline values: CDR1 SGHTA, CDR2 FQGNSA. Losses at the gene ends were 3 bases for V and 4 bases for J; bases not matched to a gene: 9. The CDR3 runs to 17 residues. DNA of the CDR3: TGTGCCAGCAGCTTGATACCCCGGGACAGGGGGCCCTATGGCTACACCTTC. This translates into CASSLIPRDRGPYGYTF.

The CDR3 region has the DNA TGTGCCAGCAGCTTAAGGGTCGGCGGGTTAAGTTCCTACAATGAGCAGTTCTTC. Protein product: CASSLRVGGLSSYNEQFF. The chain recombines TRBV7-2 with TRBJ2-1, with D possibly matching TRBD2 (5 bases). Deletions cut 2 bases from V and 1 base from J, with 18 bases between. CDR3 length equals 18 residues. Per germline, CDR1 SGHTA and CDR2 FQGNSA.

The V call is TRBV5-6, the J call TRBJ2-1; 7 bases fit TRBD2. The CDR3 totals 17 residues. Per germline, CDR1 SGHDT and CDR2 YYEEEE. With V trimmed by 3 bases and J by 7 bases, 16 bases remained unmatched. In DNA form, the CDR3 reads TGTGCCAGCAGCTGGTTCCTAGCGGTTCCTTCTCAGAATGAGCAGTTCTTC. This codes for CASSWFLAVPSQNEQFF.

This clone has more than one count but fewer than ten. V usage is TRBV28 and J usage is TRBJ1-6; 9 nucleotides align to TRBD1. Germline loops: CDR1 MDHEN, CDR2 SYDVKM. The CDR3 has 15 amino acids. Trimming removed 2 bases from V and 6 bases from J; junction bases left unmatched: 2. CDR3 in DNA: TGTGCCAGCAGTTTAATGGACAGGGGTAATTCACCCCTCCACTTT. Translation gives CASSLMDRGNSPLHF.

The V gene is TRBV14, the J gene TRBJ2-3; D is unclear. Trimming pared 1 base from V and 12 bases from J, leaving 14 bases between. The CDR3 is 13 residues long. Germline lookup yields CDR1 SGHDN and CDR2 FVKESK. CDR3 sequence (DNA): TGTGCCAGCAGCCAAGGGCTAGGAAGGCCACAGTATTTT. This codes for CASSQGLGRPQYF.